This T cell receptor (beta chain) was recorded in a study of vaccination effects on CD4 cells after COVID-19. Study-wide points: Among infection- and vaccine-induced clones, marked clonal contraction occurred late after vaccination. In the study, convalescent patients were few, and early post-infection timepoints were absent.

Within the ViraFEST assay, antigen-specific CD4+ T cells underwent expansion with viral peptide pools prior to sequencing. Culture lasted about ten days before CD4+ T cell isolation. It was two doses of either the BNT162b2 or mRNA-1273 vaccine that participants received. Vaccinated participants had no history of SARS-CoV-2 infection and tested negative for nucleocapsid antibodies. A few million PBMC were seeded per well and grown in the presence of around 10 IU/ml IL-2 and around 11 ug/ml peptides. Sequencing used immunoSEQ multiplex PCR; TCRdb keeps in-frame clones, though not all of them. The data hold about 46,000 clones, with 74% observed a single time. This CDR3 comprises 10 residues. The V gene's germline CDR1 is SQVTM and CDR2 ANQGSEA. The ends were cut back, 6 bases at V and 14 bases at J, with 14 bases in the middle. Of note for this clone: Its target is not known.

The chain couples TRBV29-1 to TRBJ1-3; D is undetermined. The receptor was derived from a human donor who received a COVID-19 vaccine. This specimen was CD4+ T cells from PBMCs cultured with HCoV-OC43 spike peptides, taken after COVID-19 vaccination. Subset of the sample: HCoV-OC43 spike overlapping peptide pool stimulation. In nucleotides, the CDR3 is TGCAGCGTGCGCGCGACGGACCTATATTTT. This gives the protein CSVRATDLYF.